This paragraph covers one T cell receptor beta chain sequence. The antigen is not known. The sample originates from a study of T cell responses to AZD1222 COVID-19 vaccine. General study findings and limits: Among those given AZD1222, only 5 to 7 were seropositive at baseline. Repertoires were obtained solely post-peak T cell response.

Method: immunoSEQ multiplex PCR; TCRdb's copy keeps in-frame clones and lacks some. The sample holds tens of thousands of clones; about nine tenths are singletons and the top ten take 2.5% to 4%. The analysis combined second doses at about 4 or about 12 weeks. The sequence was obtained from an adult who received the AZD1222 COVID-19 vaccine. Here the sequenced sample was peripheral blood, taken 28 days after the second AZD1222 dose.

The CDR3 protein is CAWTGPGGRPGTLHF. The CDR3 DNA is TGTGCCTGGACGGGGCCAGGGGGCCGGCCTGGCACCCTCCACTTT. J is TRBJ1-6 and V is TRBV30, with 8 positions matching TRBD1. The CDR3 contains 15 residues. V gave up 4 bases and J gave up 14 bases; unmatched junction bases: 16. Germline CDR1 GTSNPN, CDR2 SVGIG (reference sequence).